The 25 T cell receptor beta chains below come from one sample, sequenced in a study of tissue T cells after allogeneic stem cell transplantation. Clones were read by immunoSEQ multiplex PCR, and TCRdb kept only the in-frame ones, dropping some. This sample has 6,000 to 8,000 clones, with 65% to 80% found just once. Source material: blood. The receptors derive from a female BALB/c mouse in good health. This strain has MHC haplotype H2-d.

This clone was counted a few times. Mouse gene names apply. With the read ending 1 residue before the CDR3 end, the germline J gene is used to fill in that end. The rearrangement links TRBV20 to TRBJ2-1, with D possibly TRBD1 on 5 matching bases. With 0 bases removed from V and 0 bases from J, the gap between germline ends came to 6 bases. The CDR3 is 14 amino acids. Germline V gene sequence: CDR1 GFQATS, CDR2 STVNSAI. CDR3 in amino acids: CGAREQANYAEQFF. CDR3 bases read: TGTGGTGCTAGGGAACAGGCTAACTATGCTGAGCAGTTC.

Concerning this clone itself: Gene names follow the mouse nomenclature. The CDR3 here is CASSMVPGGPYEQYF. The CDR3 DNA, read in part, is TGTGCCAGCAGTATGGTGCCTGGGGGTCCCTATGAACAGTAC. The chain recombines TRBV19 with TRBJ2-7, with 7 nucleotides matching TRBD2. The sequence runs out 1 residue before the end of the CDR3; the remainder is reconstructed from the germline J gene. This CDR3 has 15 residues. The junction had 7 bases not matched to a gene; V was cut back by 2 bases and J by 2 bases. The germline CDR1 and CDR2 sequences are FNHDT and SITEND (reference sequence).

This clone was picked up a small number of times. Germline and genes: mouse. The CDR3 end lies 1 residue beyond the end of the read and is filled in from the germline J gene. The chain employs TRBV5 and TRBJ2-4; 8 nucleotides agree with TRBD2. J gave up 0 bases and V 3 bases, and 2 bases lay outside the gene matches. Germline CDR1 reads LGHNA; CDR2 reads YNLKQL (reference sequence). The CDR3 consists of 15 residues. The CDR3 region is CASSHNWGSQNTLYF. The part of the CDR3 DNA that was read is TGTGCCAGCAGCCACAACTGGGGGAGTCAAAACACCTTGTAC.

As to this clone: Genes here carry mouse names. The read ends 1 residue early relative to the CDR3; the germline J gene fills the gap. The chain has TRBV20 and TRBJ2-7; unclear D gene. The V end lost 2 bases, the J end lost 3 bases, and 11 bases lay between the germline ends. Germline V lookup: CDR1 GFQATS, CDR2 STVNSAI. The CDR3 is 13 residues long. CDR3 DNA (partial): TGTGGTGCTAGGAGGCAGGCCATCTATGAACAGTAC. Protein product: CGARRQAIYEQY. The full CDR3 protein reads CGARRQAIYEQYF. Full variable domain (missing parts from reference TRBV20 and TRBJ2-7): GALVYQYPRRTICKSGTSMRMECQAVGFQATSVAWYRQSPQKTFELIALSTVNSAIKYEQNFTQEKFPISHPNLSFSSMTVLNAYLEDRGLYLCGARRQAIYEQYFGPGTRLTVL.

Comments on this clone: Mouse names are used for the genes. The read finishes 1 residue shy of the CDR3 end, and the germline J gene is used to complete it. The rearrangement uses TRBV4 and TRBJ2-7; 9 nucleotides line up with TRBD2. With 4 bases clipped from V and 4 bases from J, the junction kept 2 bases outside the gene matches. The CDR3 covers 13 residues. Germline V gives CDR1 LGHDT, CDR2 YNNKQL (reference sequence). The CDR3 loop is CASSFWGGYEQYF. Incomplete CDR3 DNA: TGTGCCAGCAGCTTCTGGGGGGGTTATGAACAGTAC.

To note about this clone: Genes here carry mouse names. Read coverage stops 1 residue before the CDR3 terminus; the germline J gene supplies the remainder. The rearrangement uses TRBV19 and TRBJ2-5; no reliable D call. The CDR3 loop spans 13 amino acids. Germline V CDR1 and CDR2: FNHDT, SITEND (reference sequence). The V gene lost 1 base and the J gene lost 2 bases, with 5 bases spanning the gap. CDR3 region: CASSISIQDTQYF. Incomplete CDR3 DNA: TGTGCCAGCAGTATAAGCATCCAAGACACCCAGTAC.

As regards this clone: Gene names refer to mouse genes. The CDR3 is cut off 1 residue early in the read; its end comes from the germline J gene. The chain carries TRBV13-1 and TRBJ1-2; 8 bases fit TRBD1. The junction had 5 bases not matched to a gene; V was cut back by 5 bases and J by 2 bases. CDR1 and CDR2 (germline): NSHNY, SYGAGN. CDR3 length equals 14 residues. The CDR3 region is CASRKTGDNSDYTF. The covered CDR3 bases are TGTGCCAGCAGAAAGACAGGGGATAACTCCGACTACACC.

Remarks on this clone: Gene names denote mouse genes. The read ends 1 residue shy of where the CDR3 ends; the end is completed using the germline J gene. The V call is TRBV4, the J call TRBJ2-4; 10 bases align to TRBD1. V was clipped by 5 bases and J by 5 bases; unmatched bases: 4. The germline V gene encodes CDR1 LGHDT and CDR2 YNNKQL (reference sequence). The CDR3 consists of 14 residues. The CDR3 DNA, read in part, is TGTGCCAGCAGCCCCCGGGACAGGGGAAACACCTTGTAC. Protein: CASSPRDRGNTLY. The entire CDR3 is CASSPRDRGNTLYF. The complete variable domain, with remaining parts taken from reference TRBV4 and TRBJ2-4, reads ETAVFQTPNYHVTQVGNEVSFNCKQTLGHDTMYWYKQDSKKLLKIMFSYNNKQLIVNETVPRRFSPQSSDKAHLNLRIKSVEPEDSAVYLCASSPRDRGNTLYFGAGTRLSVL.

Points on this clone: Mouse names are used for the genes. The read stops 1 residue short of the end of the CDR3; the missing end is completed from the germline J gene. The chain uses TRBV4 and TRBJ1-6; the D is unclear. TRBJ1-6 is recorded as an ORF, its role being uncertain. With 3 bases removed from V and 5 bases from J, the gap between germline ends came to 8 bases. The germline V gene has CDR1 LGHDT and CDR2 YNNKQL (reference sequence). The CDR3 is made up of 14 amino acids. This CDR3 reads CASSYWLNNSPLYF. The DNA read from the CDR3 is TGTGCCAGCAGCTACTGGTTGAATAATTCGCCCCTCTAC.

In the case of this clone: Gene names and germline refer to mouse. The CDR3 end is not reached by the read, which stops 1 residue before it; the germline J gene fills it in. The V and J genes are TRBV13-3 and TRBJ1-1; TRBD1 agrees at 8 bases. Trimming removed 4 bases from V and 1 base from J; junction bases left unmatched: 3. This CDR3 comprises 14 residues. Germline V lookup: CDR1 NNHDY, CDR2 SYVADS. The CDR3 here is CASSWTGRNTEVFF. The CDR3 DNA, read in part, is TGTGCCAGCAGTTGGACAGGGAGGAACACAGAAGTCTTC.

In the case of this clone: Genes here carry mouse names. The DNA ends 1 residue before the CDR3 does, and the rest of the CDR3 is filled in from the germline J gene. This chain uses TRBV14 with TRBJ1-1; D is possibly TRBD1 (6 bases). The CDR3 has 12 amino acids. Germline assignment: CDR1 SGHDT and CDR2 FRDEAV. V was pared by 5 bases and J by 5 bases, with 10 bases between. The sequenced CDR3 bases are TGTGCCAGCAGCCCTCAGGGGACAGAAGTCTTC. Translating it yields CASSPQGTEVF. The whole CDR3 is CASSPQGTEVFF.

As for this clone: Gene names denote mouse genes. The read terminates 1 residue before the CDR3 end, so the remaining end is supplied by the germline J gene. The chain joins TRBV17 to TRBJ2-7, with TRBD1 identical over 10 bases. Trimming cost V 3 bases and J 7 bases; bases outside gene matches: 6. The CDR3 runs to 14 residues. Germline values: CDR1 MNHDT, CDR2 YYDKIL. This chain's CDR3 is CASSSGDRGGEQYF. Partial CDR3 DNA: TGTGCTAGCAGTAGTGGGGACAGGGGAGGGGAACAGTAC.

About this clone itself: Genes and germline come from the mouse. Read sequence stops 1 residue before the CDR3 end, and the germline J gene provides the missing end. V is TRBV1 and J is TRBJ1-4; TRBD1 agrees at 10 bases. The germline CDR1 and CDR2 sequences are NSQYPW and LRSPGD (reference sequence). The CDR3 runs to 14 residues. Unmatched junction bases numbered 2, after V lost 3 bases and J lost 7 bases. CDR3 residues: CTCSAGQGFERLFF. Incomplete CDR3 DNA: TGCACCTGCAGTGCGGGACAGGGGTTCGAAAGATTATTT.

Points on this clone: Genes and germline are mouse. The sequenced fragment ends 1 residue before the CDR3 boundary, so the rest is inferred from the germline J gene. The rearrangement links TRBV31 to TRBJ2-5; TRBD2 matches 8 bases. The CDR3 totals 13 residues. Germline V gene data show CDR1 as GKSSPN and CDR2 as SITVG. V shed 4 bases and J 5 bases; nucleotides not matched to a gene: 5. CDR3 protein: CAWKGGATDTQYF. The CDR3 DNA, read in part, is TGTGCCTGGAAGGGGGGGGCGACAGACACCCAGTAC.

This clone was counted between two and nine times. Genes here carry mouse names. CDR3 DNA, as far as it was read: TGTGCCAGCAGTGATGCCGAAAGATTATTT. Protein product: CASSDAERLF. The CDR3 as a whole reads CASSDAERLFF. The rearrangement joins TRBV13-3 to TRBJ1-4; no definite D call. Sequencing ends 1 residue short of the CDR3 end; the germline J gene provides the rest. This CDR3 spans 11 amino acids. V gave up 0 bases and J gave up 7 bases, with 1 base separating them. Germline V gene lookup returns CDR1 NNHDY and CDR2 SYVADS.

This clone was observed once. Gene labels here are mouse ones. The read ends 1 residue early relative to the CDR3; the germline J gene fills the gap. The chain couples TRBV31 to TRBJ2-2; 7 bases map to TRBD2. The CDR3 loop spans 15 amino acids. CDR1 and CDR2 (germline): GKSSPN, SITVG. Trimming took 1 base from V and 2 from J; bases not matched to a gene: 4. The part of the CDR3 DNA that was read is TGTGCCTGGAGTCCCTCGACTGGGAACACCGGGCAGCTCTAC. Protein: CAWSPSTGNTGQLY. The CDR3 reads in full as CAWSPSTGNTGQLYF.

With regard to this clone: Gene names follow the mouse nomenclature. Read sequence stops 1 residue before the CDR3 end, and the germline J gene provides the missing end. J is TRBJ2-4 and V is TRBV29; D is undetermined. CDR3 length: 13 residues. Trimming took off 1 base at V and 1 base at J, with 3 bases between the two ends. Germline values: CDR1 MSHET, CDR2 SYDVDS. The CDR3 bases that were read are TGTGCTAGCAGTTTATTGGGTCAAAACACCTTGTAC. The encoded protein is CASSLLGQNTLY. The complete CDR3 sequence is CASSLLGQNTLYF. Filled out from reference TRBV29 and TRBJ2-4, the complete variable domain reads DMKVTQMPRYLIKRMGENVLLECGQDMSHETMYWYRQDPGLGLQLIYISYDVDSNSEGDIPKGYRVSRKKREHFSLILDSAKTNQTSVYFCASSLLGQNTLYFGAGTRLSVL.

About this clone itself: The genes and germline here are from mouse. The read ends 1 residue early relative to the CDR3; the germline J gene fills the gap. V usage is TRBV16 and J usage is TRBJ1-2, with D maybe TRBD1 (5 bases). Deletions cut 1 base from V and 2 bases from J, with 5 bases between. CDR1 is SGHSA, CDR2 FRNQAP, per germline. This CDR3 contains 13 residues. CDR3 amino acids: CASSLGGNSDYTF. Partial CDR3 DNA: TGTGCAAGCAGCTTAGGGGGGAACTCCGACTACACC.

About this clone itself: The gene names here belong to mouse. With the read ending 1 residue before the CDR3 end, the germline J gene is used to fill in that end. The V and J genes are TRBV13-2 and TRBJ2-7, with 9 nucleotides matching TRBD2. There are 14 residues in the CDR3. Germline V gives CDR1 NNHNN, CDR2 SYGAGS (reference sequence). The J segment lost 5 bases and the V segment lost 0 bases, leaving 3 bases of the junction unmatched. The CDR3 spells CASGDENWGDEQYF. The sequenced CDR3 bases are TGTGCCAGCGGTGATGAAAACTGGGGGGATGAACAGTAC.

This clone was counted only a few times. Mouse gene names and germline throughout. The sequenced fragment ends 1 residue before the CDR3 boundary, so the rest is inferred from the germline J gene. The chain employs TRBV15 and TRBJ1-5; no definite D call. Germline V gene sequence: CDR1 SGHND, CDR2 FRSKSL. Deletions cut 6 bases from V and 3 bases from J, with 3 bases between. The CDR3 length is 11 residues. The CDR3 here is CASSSNQAPLF. The sequenced CDR3 bases are TGTGCCAGCAGCAGCAACCAGGCTCCGCTT.

This clone appeared once. Mouse gene names and germline throughout. The read falls 1 residue short of the CDR3 end, and the missing part is taken from the germline J gene. The rearrangement joins TRBV5 to TRBJ1-1; maybe TRBD1 (5 bases). V dropped 0 bases and J dropped 0 bases, with 8 bases sitting between them. This CDR3 is 15 amino acids long. CDR1 LGHNA and CDR2 YNLKQL come from the germline V gene (reference sequence). The sequenced part of the CDR3 DNA is TGTGCCAGCAGCCAAGAATGGACAACAAACACAGAAGTCTTC. This sequence encodes CASSQEWTTNTEVF. The full CDR3 is CASSQEWTTNTEVFF.

This clone was detected only a few times. These gene names are mouse names. With the read ending 1 residue before the CDR3 end, the germline J gene is used to fill in that end. The rearrangement uses TRBV21 and TRBJ2-7; no definite D call. TRBV21 is labeled an ORF, and its function is uncertain. With 2 bases removed from V and 5 bases from J, the gap between germline ends came to 4 bases. The CDR3 runs to 11 residues. The CDR3 protein is CASSQRDEQYF. CDR3 DNA, as far as it was read: TGTGCTAGCAGTCAACGGGATGAACAGTAC.

Comment on this clone: Any gene name here is a mouse gene name. The DNA ends 1 residue before the CDR3 does, and the rest of the CDR3 is filled in from the germline J gene. The chain uses TRBV1 and TRBJ1-6; maybe TRBD1 (5 bases). TRBJ1-6 is filed as an ORF, its function uncertain. CDR1 is NSQYPW, CDR2 LRSPGD, per germline (reference sequence). CDR3 length equals 13 residues. Trimming stripped 4 bases from V and 5 bases from J, with 6 bases between. This CDR3 is CTCSGTNNSPLYF. The covered CDR3 bases are TGCACCTGCAGTGGGACAAATAATTCGCCCCTCTAC.

In this sample, this clone turned up a few times. Mouse germline and gene names are used. The read halts 1 residue ahead of the CDR3 end, with the missing end drawn from the germline J gene. The chain combines TRBV4 with TRBJ2-1; D ambiguous. The CDR3 runs 15 residues. Trimming removed 3 bases from V and 0 bases from J, with 9 bases in between. Per germline, CDR1 LGHDT and CDR2 YNNKQL (reference sequence). The sequenced part of the CDR3 DNA is TGTGCCAGCAGCTACAGGTATTATAACTATGCTGAGCAGTTC. Its protein is CASSYRYYNYAEQF. The CDR3, in full, reads CASSYRYYNYAEQFF.

This clone was counted between two and nine times. Germline and genes: mouse. The read ends 1 residue shy of where the CDR3 ends; the end is completed using the germline J gene. V usage is TRBV13-1 and J usage is TRBJ1-3; D is possibly TRBD1 (6 bases). The CDR3 has 14 amino acids. Trimming left V 2 bases short and J 0 bases short, with 6 bases between. From germline, CDR1 is NSHNY and CDR2 SYGAGN. CDR3 loop: CASSEGGSGNTLYF. The CDR3 DNA, read in part, is TGTGCCAGCAGTGAAGGGGGTTCTGGAAATACGCTCTAT.